Listed here are 23 T cell receptor beta chains from one sample, sequenced in a study of blood T cell repertoires in COVID-19. Sequencing used immunoSEQ multiplex PCR; TCRdb keeps in-frame clones, though not all of them. The table has about 95,000 clones, less than 85% seen once. The sample taken for sequencing was peripheral blood. The receptors were gathered from a human donor in a cohort sampled during active COVID-19.

V and J are TRBV6-6 and TRBJ1-2, with 7 bases lining up with TRBD1. This CDR3 has 16 residues. Germline V CDR1 and CDR2: MNHNY, SVGAGI (reference sequence). Trimming removed 6 bases from V and 0 bases from J; junction bases left unmatched: 10. The CDR3: CASRATGARANYGYTF. DNA of the CDR3: TGTGCCAGCAGAGCAACAGGGGCTCGAGCTAACTATGGCTACACCTTC.

The V and J genes are TRBV5-6 and TRBJ2-5, with 7 bases identical to TRBD2. Per germline, CDR1 SGHDT and CDR2 YYEEEE. The trim removed 2 bases at V and 5 bases at J, leaving 6 bases unmatched. The length of the CDR3 is 14 residues. CDR3 sequence reads: CASSLKGGSETQYF. The CDR3 DNA is TGTGCCAGCAGCTTAAAGGGAGGGTCGGAGACCCAGTACTTC. The variable domain in full, completed from reference TRBV5-6 and TRBJ2-5, reads DAGVTQSPTHLIKTRGQQVTLRCSPKSGHDTVSWYQQALGQGPQFIFQYYEEEERQRGNFPDRFSGHQFPNYSSELNVNALLLGDSALYLCASSLKGGSETQYFGPGTRLLVL.

This clone was observed a few times. The rearrangement joins TRBV28 to TRBJ2-6; 7 positions match TRBD1. The CDR3 length is 17 residues. Trimming removed 6 bases from V and 4 bases from J; junction bases left unmatched: 12. Germline CDR1 reads MDHEN; CDR2 reads SYDVKM. The CDR3 bases are TGTGCCAGCAGACCCATCGGACAGGATGGGGGGGCCAACGTCCTGACTTTC. This gives the protein CASRPIGQDGGANVLTF.

The V call is TRBV5-1, the J call TRBJ2-6; 7 bases match TRBD2. V dropped 0 bases and J dropped 2; count of bases not matched to a gene: 5. The CDR3 is 17 residues long. From germline, CDR1 is SGHRS and CDR2 YFSETQ. CDR3: CASSLVQGGAGANVLTF. The CDR3 DNA reads as TGCGCCAGCAGCTTGGTGCAGGGAGGGGCTGGGGCCAACGTCCTGACTTTC.

DNA of the CDR3: TGTGCCAGCAGCTTACGACTAGCTGGGGGAACCGGGGAGCTGTTTTTT. Its protein product is CASSLRLAGGTGELFF. This chain joins TRBV11-3 and TRBJ2-2, with 7 nucleotides matching TRBD2. The J segment lost 5 bases and the V segment lost 2 bases, leaving 8 bases of the junction unmatched. Germline lookup yields CDR1 SGHNT and CDR2 YENEEA. The CDR3 has 16 amino acids.

In DNA, the CDR3 is TGTGCCAGCAGCTCTACAGGGTACGATCAGCCCCAGCATTTT. Protein product: CASSSTGYDQPQHF. The rearrangement links TRBV7-9 to TRBJ1-5; the D gene is possibly TRBD1 (6 bases). V was pared by 4 bases and J by 5 bases, with 12 bases between. Germline V CDR1 and CDR2: SEHNR, FQNEAQ (reference sequence). The CDR3 runs to 14 residues.

The J gene is TRBJ1-2, the V gene TRBV19, with 12 bases identical to TRBD1. This CDR3 has 15 residues. V was clipped by 2 bases and J by 8 bases; unmatched bases: 6. Germline-derived CDR1 and CDR2 are LNHDA and SQIVND (reference sequence). DNA of the CDR3: TGTGCCAGTAGTATACCGGGACAGGGGGCTGGGGGCTACACCTTC. It is translated as CASSIPGQGAGGYTF. Filled out from reference TRBV19 and TRBJ1-2, the complete variable domain reads DGGITQSPKYLFRKEGQNVTLSCEQNLNHDAMYWYRQDPGQGLRLIYYSQIVNDFQKGDIAEGYSVSREKKESFPLTVTSAQKNPTAFYLCASSIPGQGAGGYTFGSGTRLTVV.

The chain uses TRBV10-3 and TRBJ2-2; the match to TRBD2 covers 10 bases. Trimming at V came to 0 bases and at J to 0 bases, leaving 7 bases not matched to a gene. Germline lookup yields CDR1 ENHRY and CDR2 SYGVKD. This CDR3 has 19 amino acids. The CDR3 sequence is CAISESRGLAGANTGELFF. CDR3 sequence (DNA): TGTGCCATCAGTGAGTCGCGTGGTCTAGCGGGGGCGAACACCGGGGAGCTGTTTTTT.

The chain uses TRBV12-5 and TRBJ2-3; D gene ambiguous. V was cut by 6 bases and J by 2 bases, with 9 bases left in between. Germline CDR1 and CDR2: LGHNT and FRNRAP. This CDR3 region has 13 residues. The CDR3 nucleotides are TGTGCTAGTGGCCCCGACATCACAGATACGCAGTATTTT. It specifies CASGPDITDTQYF.

The chain joins TRBV18 to TRBJ1-5; 11 bases match TRBD1. The V gene's germline CDR1 is KGHSH and CDR2 LQKENI. The CDR3 runs to 16 residues. Losses at the gene ends were 4 bases for V and 0 bases for J; bases not matched to a gene: 2. The DNA for the CDR3 is TGTGCCAGCTCACTTGGGACAGGGGGTAGCAATCAGCCCCAGCATTTT. It encodes CASSLGTGGSNQPQHF.

The chain uses TRBV3-1 (or the pseudogene TRBV3-2) and TRBJ2-1; 11 bases are shared with TRBD2. Germline values: CDR1 LGHDT, CDR2 YNNKEL (reference sequence). J was trimmed by 4 bases and V by 5 bases; bases with no gene match: 10. This CDR3 is built from 17 residues. CDR3 loop: CASSDLGTSGPYNEQFF. In DNA form, the CDR3 reads TGTGCCAGCAGCGACCTCGGGACTAGCGGACCGTACAATGAGCAGTTCTTC.

This clone has just one count. V usage is TRBV7-3 and J usage is TRBJ1-1; tentatively, D is TRBD1 (6 bases). V shed 1 base and J shed 1 base, with 13 bases lying between them. The CDR3 is 16 amino acids. CDR1 is SGHTA, CDR2 FQGTGA, per germline. CDR3 region: CASSLSPYRENTEAFF. The CDR3 DNA follows: TGTGCCAGCAGCTTAAGCCCCTACAGGGAGAACACTGAAGCTTTCTTT. The variable domain in full, completed from reference TRBV7-3 and TRBJ1-1, reads GAGVSQTPSNKVTEKGKYVELRCDPISGHTALYWYRQSLGQGPEFLIYFQGTGAADDSGLPNDRFFAVRPEGSVSTLKIQRTERGDSAVYLCASSLSPYRENTEAFFGQGTRLTVV.

V is TRBV3-1 (or the pseudogene TRBV3-2) and J is TRBJ2-3; TRBD1 might be the D (7 bases). The germline gives CDR1 LGHDT, CDR2 YNNKEL (reference sequence). The CDR3 is 17 amino acids. Trimming left V 3 bases short and J 1 base short, with 17 bases between. CDR3 in amino acids: CASSHRGRSLRTDTQYF. DNA of the CDR3: TGTGCCAGCAGCCACAGGGGGAGGTCCCTTCGCACAGATACGCAGTATTTT.

This clone occurred once. This chain uses TRBV7-9 with TRBJ2-2; D is perhaps TRBD1 (6 bases). CDR1 is SEHNR and CDR2 is FQNEAQ in the germline V gene (reference sequence). This CDR3 region has 16 residues. Deletions cut 1 base from V and 0 bases from J, with 9 bases between. CDR3 in amino acids: CASSLGTGSNTGELFF. The DNA of the CDR3 is TGTGCCAGCAGCTTAGGTACAGGGTCGAACACCGGGGAGCTGTTTTTT.

This clone was found a few times. V usage is TRBV6-2 or TRBV6-3 and J usage is TRBJ1-1; TRBD1 matches at 8 bases. After removal of 5 bases from V and 11 bases from J, the junction contained 7 bases not matched to a gene. CDR1 MNHEY and CDR2 SVGEGT come from the germline V gene. The CDR3 runs 12 residues. CDR3: CASSHGQGGAFF. The CDR3, as DNA: TGTGCCAGCAGTCACGGACAGGGAGGCGCTTTCTTT.

The rearrangement joins TRBV11-2 to TRBJ2-1, with 12 positions matching TRBD2. The J segment lost 7 bases and the V segment lost 5 bases, leaving 12 bases of the junction unmatched. The CDR3 has 17 amino acids. Germline lookup yields CDR1 SGHAT and CDR2 FQNNGV. The CDR3 region has the DNA TGTGCCAGCAGCCCAACTAGCGGGAGGCTTGGGGATAATGAGCAGTTCTTC. Amino acid sequence: CASSPTSGRLGDNEQFF.

The chain recombines TRBV28 with TRBJ2-7; 8 nucleotides line up with TRBD1. CDR1 is MDHEN, CDR2 SYDVKM, per germline. This CDR3 has 16 amino acids. Trimming took 2 bases from V and 13 from J; bases not matched to a gene: 19. CDR3 nucleotide sequence: TGTGCCAGCAGTTTAAGGGAAAGACAGGGGAGAATTAGTCTCTACTTC. Its translation is CASSLRERQGRISLYF.

CDR3: CASSLRPDRNTEAFF. The CDR3 bases are TGTGCCAGTAGCCTTCGACCGGACAGGAACACTGAAGCTTTCTTT. The genes are TRBV19 and TRBJ1-1; D may be TRBD1 (6 bases). Trimming removed 6 bases at V and 1 base at J, with 15 bases between. Germline V gives CDR1 LNHDA, CDR2 SQIVND (reference sequence). The CDR3 covers 15 residues.

Only a few counts were recorded for this clone. The chain has TRBV3-1 (or the pseudogene TRBV3-2) and TRBJ2-7; 7 nucleotides match TRBD1. The trim removed 4 bases at V and 3 bases at J, leaving 15 bases unmatched. CDR1 LGHDT and CDR2 YNNKEL come from the germline V gene (reference sequence). CDR3 length: 17 amino acids. DNA for the CDR3: TGTGCCAGCAGCCCCCTACTTCGCGACAGGGCGATCTACGAGCAGTACTTC. Translated: CASSPLLRDRAIYEQYF.

This clone appeared a single time. This chain joins TRBV10-3 and TRBJ1-1; D is ambiguous. The CDR3 is 15 amino acids. Trimming pared 3 bases from V and 4 bases from J, leaving 15 bases between. In germline, CDR1 is ENHRY, CDR2 SYGVKD. The CDR3 nucleotides read TGTGCCATCAGTGACCTCGTTCGGGGTCGCACTGAAGCTTTCTTT. Translating it yields CAISDLVRGRTEAFF.

The genes are TRBV3-1 (or the pseudogene TRBV3-2) and TRBJ2-1, with TRBD2 matching 11 bases. The CDR3 is made up of 19 amino acids. Germline assignment: CDR1 LGHDT and CDR2 YNNKEL (reference sequence). Trimming took 1 base from V and 5 from J; bases not matched to a gene: 13. CDR3 sequence (DNA): TGTGCCAGCAGCCAAGGTCTCCGCTCTAGCGGGAGGTTGAACAATGAGCAGTTCTTC. It translates to CASSQGLRSSGRLNNEQFF.

V is TRBV18 and J is TRBJ1-4; 7 bases match TRBD1. CDR3 size: 15 residues. CDR1 KGHSH and CDR2 LQKENI come from the germline V gene. With V trimmed by 3 bases and J by 5 bases, 6 bases remained unmatched. The chain's CDR3 is CASSPGAGGNEKLFF. CDR3 in DNA: TGTGCCAGCTCACCGGGGGCAGGGGGAAATGAAAAACTGTTTTTT.

This clone appeared once. The V call is TRBV4-1, the J call TRBJ2-7, with 7 nucleotides matching TRBD1. The CDR3 runs to 13 residues. J gave up 3 bases and V 2 bases, and 1 base lay outside the gene matches. The germline CDR1 and CDR2 sequences are MGHRA and YSYEKL. In DNA, the CDR3 is TGCGCCAGCAGCCAAAGGGACAGCTACGAGCAGTACTTC. Amino acid sequence: CASSQRDSYEQYF.